These 10 T cell receptor beta chains were all obtained from the same sample, sequenced in a study of Ad26.COV2.S vaccination and SARS-CoV-2 variants. This sample's treatment: some 20 received Ad26.COV2.S at low or high dose, single or two shots; 5 received placebo; per-sample allocation not given. All samples were drawn on day 63, counting from the first vaccine or placebo injection. Clones were sequenced by immunoSEQ multiplex PCR, and TCRdb holds only the in-frame ones, with some missing. The sample carries more than 350,000 clones, 90% recorded once. Specimen: peripheral blood, collected in a trial of Ad26.COV2.S vaccine versus placebo. The receptors were gathered from a person between 18 and 65 years old who received the Ad26.COV2.S COVID-19 vaccine or a placebo.

The rearrangement uses TRBV5-1 and TRBJ2-7, with D perhaps matching TRBD1 or TRBD2 (5 bases each). Germline V gene data show CDR1 as SGHRS and CDR2 as YFSETQ. The V end was cut by 4 bases, the J end by 6 bases, with 17 bases between. The CDR3 has 14 residues. The CDR3 reads CASSTGTATREQYF. The DNA of the CDR3 is TGCGCCAGCAGCACCGGGACCGCGACCCGCGAGCAGTACTTC.

This clone was recorded once. The chain has TRBV4-3 and TRBJ2-2; tentatively, D is TRBD1 (6 bases). The CDR3 runs to 15 residues. The V and J ends lost 0 bases and 6 bases respectively, with 11 bases between them. Germline CDR1 LGHNA, CDR2 YSLEER. The CDR3 bases are TGCGCCAGCAGCCAAGATAAGGGGGAAGCCGGGGAGCTGTTTTTT. This sequence encodes CASSQDKGEAGELFF.

The chain has TRBV6-2 or TRBV6-3 and TRBJ2-7; D possibly corresponds to TRBD2 (6 bases). The V gene lost 4 bases and the J gene lost 1 base, with 14 bases spanning the gap. The CDR3 sequence is 15 residues long. Germline V gene data show CDR1 as MNHEY and CDR2 as SVGEGT. CDR3 nucleotides: TGTGCCAGCAGTTTCGGAGGGTCGGCGTCCTACGAGCAGTACTTC. Translated, it gives CASSFGGSASYEQYF.

V and J are TRBV14 and TRBJ2-1; no definite D call. This CDR3 spans 15 amino acids. V was clipped by 3 bases and J by 9 bases, with 18 bases between them. Germline lookup yields CDR1 SGHDN and CDR2 FVKESK. CDR3 sequence (DNA): TGTGCCAGCAGCCACCGTTACAACGGTTTGATTGAGCAGTTCTTC. This encodes CASSHRYNGLIEQFF.

The V call is TRBV25-1, the J call TRBJ2-5, with D possibly being TRBD1 (5 bases). The CDR3 covers 16 residues. Trimming removed 1 base at V and 5 bases at J, with 17 bases between. Germline values: CDR1 MGHDK, CDR2 SYGVNS. CDR3: CASSEFVAGFVETQYF. For the CDR3, the DNA is TGTGCCAGCAGTGAATTTGTGGCAGGGTTTGTGGAGACCCAGTACTTC.

V gene TRBV5-1 combines with J gene TRBJ2-3; D assignment may be TRBD1 or TRBD2 (5 bases each). This CDR3 has 16 residues. Per the germline V gene, CDR1 is SGHRS and CDR2 is YFSETQ. Trimming stripped 3 bases from V and 4 bases from J, with 18 bases between. The CDR3 DNA follows: TGCGCCAGCAGCTCCATCGTCGGGGCAGTTGCAGATACGCAGTATTTT. The encoded protein is CASSSIVGAVADTQYF.

CDR3 in amino acids: CASSPRQSSTDTQYF. CDR3 DNA: TGTGCCAGCAGCCCCAGACAGTCTAGCACAGATACGCAGTATTTT. This chain uses TRBV5-4 with TRBJ2-3; a possible D gene is TRBD1 (5 bases). From germline, CDR1 is SGHNT and CDR2 YYREEE (reference sequence). V lost 4 bases to trimming and J lost 0 bases, with 12 bases between them. This CDR3 spans 15 amino acids.

The chain joins TRBV11-2 to TRBJ2-3; possibly TRBD1 or TRBD2 for D (5 bases each). The CDR3 covers 15 residues. Germline V gene data show CDR1 as SGHAT and CDR2 as FQNNGV. The V end was cut by 5 bases, the J end by 1 base, with 13 bases between. CDR3 amino acids: CASSERGDGTDTQYF. CDR3 coding DNA: TGTGCCAGCAGCGAGAGGGGTGACGGCACAGATACGCAGTATTTT.

The DNA of the CDR3 is TGTGCCAGCATGAGGGTAGGAGAGACCCAGTACTTC. Translating gives CASMRVGETQYF. The chain combines TRBV25-1 with TRBJ2-5; D is perhaps TRBD2 (5 bases). Per germline, CDR1 MGHDK and CDR2 SYGVNS. V lost 7 bases and J lost 4, with 10 bases in between. The CDR3 runs to 12 residues.

The CDR3 DNA reads as TGTGCCAGCAGTTACTCTAGGACAGCATACGAGCAGTACTTC. This codes for CASSYSRTAYEQYF. The chain employs TRBV6-5 and TRBJ2-7; a weak D match, TRBD1 (6 bases). This CDR3 is built from 14 residues. The germline V gene encodes CDR1 MNHEY and CDR2 SVGAGI. Trimming took 0 bases from V and 4 from J, leaving 10 bases between them.